This is a list of T cell receptor beta chains from one sample in a study of cytotoxic CD8 clonotypes in ibrutinib-treated CLL. The method was immunoSEQ multiplex PCR; TCRdb's version includes in-frame clones alone and lacks a portion of them. The sample contains around 33,000 clones, about half of which appear only once. The sequencing here drew on PBMCs, taken before ibrutinib treatment. The receptors here all came from a human donor with chronic lymphocytic leukemia. CDR3s include the opening cysteine and the closing phenylalanine or tryptophan. D genes are given only for firm matches. For some rows the clone size is stated as once, few or many, or as a class when expanded; others skip it.

j_call v_call clone_size d_call cdr3_nt cdr3_aa
TRBJ2-1 TRBV5-1 . . TGCGCCAGCAGCTTAACAGGATCGAACAACAATGAGCAGTTCTTC CASSLTGSNNNEQFF
TRBJ2-2 TRBV5-1 . . TGCGCCAGCAGCTTGGGACTGGACGGAGCCGGGGAGCTGTTTTTT CASSLGLDGAGELFF
TRBJ1-6 TRBV2 . . TGTGCCAGCAGTGTCAGGAATTCACCCCTCCACTTT CASSVRNSPLHF
TRBJ1-2 TRBV13 . . TGTGCCAGCAGCTCCCTTGGAGGGGCCTATGGCTACACCTTC CASSSLGGAYGYTF
TRBJ2-2 TRBV30 few TRBD1 TGTGCCTGGTCGACAGGGGAATCGACGGACGGGGAGCTGTTTTTT CAWSTGESTDGELFF
TRBJ2-1 TRBV7-3 . . TGTGCCAGCAGCCTAATGGGACCTTCGAGCTCCTACAATGAGCAGTTCTTC CASSLMGPSSSYNEQFF
TRBJ2-7 TRBV21-1 . . TGTGCCAGCACCCCGACCCAGGGGATTATTTACGAGCAGTACTTC CASTPTQGIIYEQYF
TRBJ2-1 TRBV2 few TRBD1 TGTGCCAGCCGGGACAGCTCCTACAATGAGCAGTTCTTC CASRDSSYNEQFF
TRBJ1-5 TRBV6-6 . . TGTGCCAGCAGTCGTCTCCCCCAGGGAGCCCAGCCCCAGCATTTT CASSRLPQGAQPQHF
TRBJ1-5 TRBV11-2 few . TGTGCCAGCAGCTTAAGCGGGGGTAGCAATCAGCCCCAGCATTTT CASSLSGGSNQPQHF
TRBJ1-3 TRBV18 few . TGTGCCAGCTCACCAATGTCTCCGTCGGGGGGCTCTGGAAACACCATATATTTT CASSPMSPSGGSGNTIYF
TRBJ1-2 TRBV10-3 . . TGTGCCATCAGGGGAGGGGACACTAACTATGGCTACACCTTC CAIRGGDTNYGYTF
TRBJ2-5 TRBV5-1 . . TGCGCCAGCAGCTTCGGGGTTGAGACCCAGTACTTC CASSFGVETQYF
TRBJ1-4 TRBV5-1 . . TGCGCCAGCAGGGACAGCTCTAATGAAAAACTGTTTTTT CASRDSSNEKLFF
TRBJ2-1 TRBV6-6 few . TGTGCCAGCACTGGGCTCTGGTCCTACAATGAGCAGTTCTTC CASTGLWSYNEQFF
TRBJ1-1 TRBV2 . . TGTGCCAGCAGTGATCGGATGAGGAACACTGAAGCTTTCTTT CASSDRMRNTEAFF
TRBJ2-1 TRBV5-4 . . TGTGCCAGCAGCTTGAGGGTAAATGAGCAGTTCTTC CASSLRVNEQFF
TRBJ1-4 TRBV7-9 . . TGTGCCAGCAGCCCCCCCGGAGTTTATAATGAAAAACTGTTTTTT CASSPPGVYNEKLFF
TRBJ2-1 TRBV7-2 . . TGTGCCAGCAGCTTAGTTTACAATGAGCAGTTCTTC CASSLVYNEQFF
TRBJ2-3 TRBV5-1 few . TGCGCCAGCAGCTTGGATACGTTACCACCCACAGATACGCAGTATTTT CASSLDTLPPTDTQYF
TRBJ2-1 TRBV9 . TRBD2 TGTGCCAGCCGGCCAGGGCTAGCGGGGCTTTCTAGTGAGCAGTTCTTC CASRPGLAGLSSEQFF
TRBJ1-2 TRBV6-5 . TRBD1 TGTGCCAGCAGTTACGGGACAGAATTCTATGGCTACACCTTC CASSYGTEFYGYTF
TRBJ1-4 TRBV5-1 . TRBD1 TGCGCCAGCAGACCCGACAGGGGAGGGGAAAAACTGTTTTTT CASRPDRGGEKLFF
TRBJ1-1 TRBV5-1 . . TGCGCCAGCAGCTTGGCCGGGGGGTTCGCCACTGAAGCTTTCTTT CASSLAGGFATEAFF
TRBJ2-2 TRBV27 few . TGTGCCAGCAGTCACCGACCTGGGGCCGGCACCGGGGAGCTGTTTTTT CASSHRPGAGTGELFF
TRBJ2-1 TRBV12-2 . . TGTGCAAGTCGCTTAGGTCTAGCGGGGGGACCCAGCTCCTACAATGAGCAGTTCTTC CASRLGLAGGPSSYNEQFF
TRBJ2-3 TRBV7-2 . TRBD2 TGTGCCAGCAGCTTAGGAAGGCTAGCGGGGACGCCACTCACAGATACGCAGTATTTT CASSLGRLAGTPLTDTQYF
TRBJ1-1 TRBV5-1 once . TGCGCCAGCAGCTTTTTGCAGGGTGGTGAAGCTTTCTTT CASSFLQGGEAFF
TRBJ1-6 TRBV7-2 few TRBD1 TGTGCCAGCAGCCCGCAGGGGGATTCACCCCTCCACTTT CASSPQGDSPLHF
TRBJ2-5 TRBV9 once TRBD2 TGTGCCAGCAGCGTAGGGCCACTAGCGGGGGGGCAAGAGACCCAGTACTTC CASSVGPLAGGQETQYF
TRBJ2-2 TRBV10-3 few . TGTGCCATCAGTGTCACGGAGACCGGGGAGCTGTTTTTT CAISVTETGELFF
TRBJ2-7 TRBV5-1 . . TGCGCCAGCAGCTTGCAGGGAGGAAGCTACGAGCAGTACTTC CASSLQGGSYEQYF
TRBJ1-6 TRBV10-1 few TRBD1 TGCGCCAGCAGTGTGGGACAGAATAATTCACCCCTCCACTTT CASSVGQNNSPLHF
TRBJ1-5 TRBV9 . . TGTGCCAGCAGCGTTGGCGGCAGGGGTGTTCAGCCCCAGCATTTT CASSVGGRGVQPQHF
TRBJ1-1 TRBV6-6 . . TGTGCCAGCAGTTACAACGAGGTCGGGGTTGAAGCTTTCTTT CASSYNEVGVEAFF
TRBJ2-3 TRBV5-1 . . TGCGCCAGCAGCTTGGAGGGACGGCCTGGGAGTGATACGCAGTATTTT CASSLEGRPGSDTQYF
TRBJ2-1 TRBV5-5 medium-sized . TGTGCCAGCAGCTTGCGGACCAGCCTTTGGCGGAATGAGCAGTTCTTC CASSLRTSLWRNEQFF
TRBJ1-5 TRBV19 . . TGTGCCAGTACGGGACGGGGTAGGGATCAGCCCCAGCATTTT CASTGRGRDQPQHF
TRBJ1-3 TRBV9 . . TGTGCCAGCAGCTTCGGTTGGGGCAGCCATTCCTCTGGAAACACCATATATTTT CASSFGWGSHSSGNTIYF
TRBJ1-4 TRBV27 few . TGTGCCAGCAGTTTAGGCCTCGGTGGGGAAAAACTGTTTTTT CASSLGLGGEKLFF
TRBJ1-1 TRBV5-4 . . TGTGCCAGCAAAATCTGGAACATGAACACTGAAGCTTTCTTT CASKIWNMNTEAFF
TRBJ2-1 TRBV7-2 . TRBD2 TGTGCCAGCAGCAAGAAGGAGGGAAAGCGGGGGGGCTACAATGAGCAGTTCTTC CASSKKEGKRGGYNEQFF
TRBJ2-7 TRBV7-9 few TRBD2 TGTGCCAGCAGCTCCACCAGGACTAGCGGGGGGCCGATCGCCTACGAGCAGTACTTC CASSSTRTSGGPIAYEQYF
TRBJ2-7 TRBV6-1 few TRBD1 TGTGCCAGCAGTGGGACAGGGGGTGACTACGAGCAGTACTTC CASSGTGGDYEQYF
TRBJ1-4 TRBV20-1 . . TGCAGACCGGGACAAGGTGAAAAACTGTTTTTT CRPGQGEKLFF
TRBJ1-4 TRBV21-1 few . TGTGCCAGCGCACCCGGGTGGCGGGAAAAACTGTTTTTT CASAPGWREKLFF
TRBJ2-5 TRBV7-2 . TRBD2 TGTGCCAGCAGCTCAGGACTAGCGGGGCAAGAGACCCAGTACTTC CASSSGLAGQETQYF
TRBJ1-2 TRBV6-5 . TRBD1 TGTGCCAGCAGTTCAGGGGGCGGCTACACCTTC CASSSGGGYTF
TRBJ2-7 TRBV7-8 . . TGTGCCAGCAGCTTAGAAAGAGGTGGAGACTTAACCTACGAGCAGTACTTC CASSLERGGDLTYEQYF
TRBJ1-2 TRBV6-1 . TRBD1 TGTGCCAGCAGAGAACCCCACAGGGGGAACTATGGCTACACCTTC CASREPHRGNYGYTF
TRBJ1-5 TRBV6-5 . TRBD1 TGTGCCAGCAGTTCCTGGACAGGGGGCAGCAATCAGCCCCAGCATTTT CASSSWTGGSNQPQHF
TRBJ2-7 TRBV15 . . TGTGCCACCCAACTAGGGGGGTCCCCCTACGAGCAGTACTTC CATQLGGSPYEQYF
TRBJ1-1 TRBV2 few . TGTGCCAGCAGTCTCGAAGCTTTCTTT CASSLEAFF
TRBJ1-5 TRBV2 . . TGTGCCAGCAGTGGGTCAGGATTAAGTCAGCCCCAGCATTTT CASSGSGLSQPQHF
TRBJ2-1 TRBV6-1 . TRBD1 TGTGCCAGCAGTGAAGCGGTCCGGGACAGGCAACTCTTC CASSEAVRDRQLF
TRBJ2-3 TRBV5-1 . TRBD1 TGCGCCAGCAGCTTAGAGGGACAGGGGGGAGATACGCAGTATTTT CASSLEGQGGDTQYF